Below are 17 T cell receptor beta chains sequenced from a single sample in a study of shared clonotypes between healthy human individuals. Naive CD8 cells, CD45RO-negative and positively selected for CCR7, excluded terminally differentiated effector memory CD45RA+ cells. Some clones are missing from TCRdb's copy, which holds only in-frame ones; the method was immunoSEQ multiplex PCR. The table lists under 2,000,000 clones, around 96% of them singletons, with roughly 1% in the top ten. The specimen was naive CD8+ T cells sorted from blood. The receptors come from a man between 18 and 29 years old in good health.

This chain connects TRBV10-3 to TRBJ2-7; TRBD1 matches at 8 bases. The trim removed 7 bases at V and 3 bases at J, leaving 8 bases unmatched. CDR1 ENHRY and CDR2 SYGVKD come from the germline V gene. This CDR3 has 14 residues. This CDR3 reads CAITPTGAIYEQYF. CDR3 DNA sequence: TGTGCCATCACCCCGACAGGGGCAATCTACGAGCAGTACTTC.

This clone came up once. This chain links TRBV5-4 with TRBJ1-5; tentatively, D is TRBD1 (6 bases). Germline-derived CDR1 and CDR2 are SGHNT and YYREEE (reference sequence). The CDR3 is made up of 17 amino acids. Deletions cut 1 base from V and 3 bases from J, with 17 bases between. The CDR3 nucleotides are TGTGCCAGCAGCTTGAACCCGGACAGCGGTTCCAATCAGCCCCAGCATTTT. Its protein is CASSLNPDSGSNQPQHF.

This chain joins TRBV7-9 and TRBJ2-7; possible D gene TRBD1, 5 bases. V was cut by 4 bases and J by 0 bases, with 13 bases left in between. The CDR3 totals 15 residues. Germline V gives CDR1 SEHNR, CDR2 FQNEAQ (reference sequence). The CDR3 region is CASSSSDTPSYEQYF. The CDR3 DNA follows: TGTGCCAGCAGCTCCTCGGACACACCCTCCTACGAGCAGTACTTC.

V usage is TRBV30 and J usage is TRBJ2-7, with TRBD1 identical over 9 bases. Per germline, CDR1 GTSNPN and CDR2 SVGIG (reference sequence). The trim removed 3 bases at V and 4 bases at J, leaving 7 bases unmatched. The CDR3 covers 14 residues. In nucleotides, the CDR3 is TGTGCCTGGAGCGAAGACAGGGGGTGGTACGAGCAGTACTTC. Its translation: CAWSEDRGWYEQYF.

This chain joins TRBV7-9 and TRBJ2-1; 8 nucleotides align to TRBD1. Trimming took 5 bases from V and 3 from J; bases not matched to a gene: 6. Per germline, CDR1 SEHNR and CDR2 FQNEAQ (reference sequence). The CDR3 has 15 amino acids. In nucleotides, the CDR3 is TGTGCCAGCAGCCACGGACAGGGCCGCTACAATGAGCAGTTCTTC. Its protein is CASSHGQGRYNEQFF. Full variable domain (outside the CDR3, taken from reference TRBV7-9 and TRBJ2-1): DTGVSQNPRHKITKRGQNVTFRCDPISEHNRLYWYRQTLGQGPEFLTYFQNEAQLEKSRLLSDRFSAERPKGSFSTLEIQRTEQGDSAMYLCASSHGQGRYNEQFFGPGTRLTVL.

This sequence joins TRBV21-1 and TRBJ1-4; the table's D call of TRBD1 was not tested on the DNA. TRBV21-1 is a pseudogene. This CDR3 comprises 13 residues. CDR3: CAAEGGDGEKLFF. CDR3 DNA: TGTGCCGCCGAAGGGGGAGATGGCGAAAAACTGTTTTTT.

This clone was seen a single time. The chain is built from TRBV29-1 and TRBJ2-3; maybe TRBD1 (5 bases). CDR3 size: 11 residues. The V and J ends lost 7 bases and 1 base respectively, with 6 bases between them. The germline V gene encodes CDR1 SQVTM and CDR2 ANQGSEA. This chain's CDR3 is CSGGGTDTQYF. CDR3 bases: TGCAGCGGGGGCGGCACAGATACGCAGTATTTT.

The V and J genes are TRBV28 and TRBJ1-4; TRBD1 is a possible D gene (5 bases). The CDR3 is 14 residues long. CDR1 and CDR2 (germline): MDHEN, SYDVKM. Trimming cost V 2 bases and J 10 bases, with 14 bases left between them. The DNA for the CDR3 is TGTGCCAGCAGTTTAGCCCGGATCGGGGGAAAACTGTTTTTT. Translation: CASSLARIGGKLFF. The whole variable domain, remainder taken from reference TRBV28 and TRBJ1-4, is DVKVTQSSRYLVKRTGEKVFLECVQDMDHENMFWYRQDPGLGLRLIYFSYDVKMKEKGDIPEGYSVSREKKERFSLILESASTNQTSMYLCASSLARIGGKLFFGSGTQLSVL.

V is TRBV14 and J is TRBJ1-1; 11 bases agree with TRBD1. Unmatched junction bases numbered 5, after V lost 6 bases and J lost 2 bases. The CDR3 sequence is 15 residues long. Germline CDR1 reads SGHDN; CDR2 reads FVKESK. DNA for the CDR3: TGTGCCAGCAGTCGGGGACAGGGGGTTAACACTGAAGCTTTCTTT. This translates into CASSRGQGVNTEAFF.

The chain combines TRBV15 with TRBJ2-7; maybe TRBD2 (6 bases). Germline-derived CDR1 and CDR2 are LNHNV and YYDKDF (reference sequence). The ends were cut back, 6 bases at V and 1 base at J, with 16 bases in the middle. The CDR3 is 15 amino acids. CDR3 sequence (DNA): TGTGCCACCAGGTCCTTTAGCGGAACGTCCTACGAGCAGTACTTC. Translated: CATRSFSGTSYEQYF.

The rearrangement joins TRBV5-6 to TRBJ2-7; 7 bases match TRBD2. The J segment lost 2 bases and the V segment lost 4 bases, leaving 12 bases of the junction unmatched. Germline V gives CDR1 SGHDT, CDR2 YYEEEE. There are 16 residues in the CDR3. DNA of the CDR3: TGTGCCAGCAGCGTATGGGACTATCGGAGGGCCTACGAGCAGTACTTC. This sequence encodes CASSVWDYRRAYEQYF. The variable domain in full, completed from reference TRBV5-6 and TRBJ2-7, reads DAGVTQSPTHLIKTRGQQVTLRCSPKSGHDTVSWYQQALGQGPQFIFQYYEEEERQRGNFPDRFSGHQFPNYSSELNVNALLLGDSALYLCASSVWDYRRAYEQYFGPGTRLTVT.

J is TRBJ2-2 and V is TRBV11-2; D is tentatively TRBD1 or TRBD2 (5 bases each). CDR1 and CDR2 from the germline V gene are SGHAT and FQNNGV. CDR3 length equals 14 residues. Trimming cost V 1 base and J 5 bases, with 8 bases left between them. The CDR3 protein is CASSLVGATGELFF. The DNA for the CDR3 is TGTGCCAGCAGCTTAGTCGGGGCTACCGGGGAGCTGTTTTTT.

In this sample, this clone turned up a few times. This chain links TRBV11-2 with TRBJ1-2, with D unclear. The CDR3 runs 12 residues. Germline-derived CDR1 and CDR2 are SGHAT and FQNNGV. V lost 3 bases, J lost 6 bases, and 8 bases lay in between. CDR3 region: CASSFAWNGYTF. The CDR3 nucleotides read TGTGCCAGCAGCTTCGCGTGGAATGGCTACACCTTC.

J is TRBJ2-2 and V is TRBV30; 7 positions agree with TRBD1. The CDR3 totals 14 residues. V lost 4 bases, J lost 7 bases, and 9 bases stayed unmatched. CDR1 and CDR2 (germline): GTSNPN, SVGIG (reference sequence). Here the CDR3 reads CAWKEDRVDGELFF. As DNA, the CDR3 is TGTGCCTGGAAGGAAGACAGGGTTGACGGGGAGCTGTTTTTT.

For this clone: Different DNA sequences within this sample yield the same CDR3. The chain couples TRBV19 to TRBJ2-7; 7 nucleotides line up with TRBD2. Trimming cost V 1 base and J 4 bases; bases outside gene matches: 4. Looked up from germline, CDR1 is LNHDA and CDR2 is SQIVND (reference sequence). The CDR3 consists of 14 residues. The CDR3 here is CASSIGLADYEQYF. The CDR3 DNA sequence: TGTGCCAGTAGTATAGGCCTAGCGGATTACGAGCAGTACTTC.

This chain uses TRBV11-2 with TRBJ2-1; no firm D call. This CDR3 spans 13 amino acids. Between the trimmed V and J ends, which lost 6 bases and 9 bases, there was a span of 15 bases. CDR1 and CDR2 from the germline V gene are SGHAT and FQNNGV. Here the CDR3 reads CASRPSTGPEQFF. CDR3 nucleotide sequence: TGTGCCAGCAGGCCCTCCACTGGGCCTGAGCAGTTCTTC.

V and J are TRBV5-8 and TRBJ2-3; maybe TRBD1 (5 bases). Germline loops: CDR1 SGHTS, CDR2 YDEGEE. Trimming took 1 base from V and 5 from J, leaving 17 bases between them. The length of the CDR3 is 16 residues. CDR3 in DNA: TGTGCCAGCAGCTTGCCATTGGACACCTCCGTAGATACGCAGTATTTT. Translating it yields CASSLPLDTSVDTQYF.